The 11 T cell receptor beta chains below come from one sample, sequenced in a study of T cells in Graves' hyperthyroidism and ophthalmopathy. TCR beta CDR3 region amplification was performed from RNA transcripts. A first-round RT-PCR of the TCR CDR3 used the HTBI primer set. TCRdb re-called the multiplex PCR reads with MiXCR, one entry per CDR3 protein. The table shows hundreds of thousands of distinct CDR3 sequences, with roughly a sixth occurring only once. The sample was blood. Receptors originate from a woman between 50 and 59 years old with Graves' hyperthyroidism that later progressed to Graves' ophthalmopathy.

This clonotype was recorded at least ten times. Here the CDR3 reads CASSHRVDEAFF. CDR3 DNA: TGTGCCAGCAGTCACAGGGTAGATGAAGCTTTCTTT. The V gene is TRBV27, the J gene TRBJ1-1, with D possibly being TRBD1 (6 bases). V lost 5 bases to trimming and J lost 7 bases, with 11 bases between them. Germline assignment: CDR1 MNHEY and CDR2 SMNVEV (reference sequence). The CDR3 is 12 residues long.

A few counts support this clonotype. Germline and junction disagree at one end, which may indicate a read error. The rearrangement uses TRBV6-1 and TRBJ2-3; 7 nucleotides agree with TRBD1. Germline V lookup: CDR1 MNHNS, CDR2 SASEGT. The CDR3 is 15 residues long. CDR3 loop: CATSTLKQGVDTQYF. The DNA for the CDR3 is TGTGCCACCAGTACCCTGAAGCAGGGGGTAGATACGCAGTATTTT.

The table lists this clonotype with many counts. The chain is built from TRBV3-1 and TRBJ1-2; 12 nucleotides agree with TRBD1. CDR1 and CDR2 from the germline V gene are LGHDT and YNNKEL (reference sequence). This CDR3 contains 17 residues. J lost 3 bases, V lost 3 bases, and 8 bases had no gene match. The CDR3 DNA reads TGTGCCAGCAGCCACCAATGGGGGACAGGGGGCGACTATGGCTACACCTTC. This sequence encodes CASSHQWGTGGDYGYTF.

This clonotype was recorded once. A much larger clone lies one base from this, so it may be a read error. The rearrangement joins TRBV27 to TRBJ2-3, with a weak D call TRBD1 (5 bases). The V end lost 1 base, the J end lost 3 bases, and 11 bases lay between the germline ends. The CDR3 length is 15 residues. Germline CDR1 MNHEY, CDR2 SMNVEV (reference sequence). The DNA for the CDR3 is TGTGCCAGCAGTTTATGGCCCAGGGTTACAGATACGCAGTATTTT. Amino acids: CASSLWPRVTDTQYF.

At least ten counts were recorded for this clonotype. The rearrangement links TRBV20-1 to TRBJ1-1; D call uncertain. Trimming left V 3 bases short and J 6 bases short, with 17 bases between. This CDR3 comprises 14 residues. Germline V CDR1 and CDR2: DFQATT, SNEGSKA (reference sequence). DNA for the CDR3: TGCAGTGCTAGGTTGGTCGGGAGGTGGGCTGAAGCTTTCTTT. It yields the protein CSARLVGRWAEAFF.

The chain links TRBV5-1 to TRBJ1-6, with D unresolved. Trimming took off 0 bases at V and 9 bases at J, with 13 bases between the two ends. The CDR3 has 15 amino acids. The germline V gene encodes CDR1 SGHRS and CDR2 YFSETQ. The CDR3 region is CASSLDTTQSSPLHF. The CDR3 nucleotides are TGCGCCAGCAGCTTGGATACCACCCAGTCTTCACCCCTCCACTTT.

This clonotype has ten or more counts. The chain joins TRBV2 to TRBJ2-3, with 7 bases fitting TRBD1. The germline gives CDR1 SNHLY, CDR2 FYNNEI. V dropped 6 bases and J dropped 4; count of bases not matched to a gene: 10. The CDR3 extends over 15 amino acids. CDR3 residues: CASSPDRHRSDTQYF. CDR3 sequence (DNA): TGTGCCAGCAGCCCGGACAGGCATAGATCAGATACGCAGTATTTT.

The rearrangement joins TRBV27 to TRBJ1-1, with TRBD1 matching over 8 bases. The CDR3 length is 14 residues. Germline-derived CDR1 and CDR2 are MNHEY and SMNVEV (reference sequence). Losses at the gene ends were 6 bases for V and 6 bases for J; bases not matched to a gene: 9. The CDR3, as DNA: TGTGCCAGCAGAGACTATCGACAGGGGTCTGAAGCTTTCTTT. Its protein product is CASRDYRQGSEAFF.

This clonotype was seen a few times. V is TRBV10-3 and J is TRBJ1-6; 9 bases map to TRBD1. In germline, CDR1 is ENHRY, CDR2 SYGVKD. The V segment lost 4 bases and the J segment 7 bases; nucleotides outside the gene matches: 5. This CDR3 region has 15 residues. CDR3 sequence reads: CAISGMGQGNSPLHF. CDR3 coding DNA: TGTGCCATCAGTGGGATGGGACAGGGAAATTCACCCCTCCACTTT.

The chain has TRBV6-2 or TRBV6-3 and TRBJ2-2, with 7 bases that match TRBD1. The ends lost 10 bases at V and 0 bases at J; junction bases unmatched: 5. The germline CDR1 and CDR2 sequences are MNHEY and SVGEGT. The CDR3 has 14 residues. Written as DNA, the CDR3 is TGTGCCACCTCCGGGACAGCGAACACCGGGGAGCTGTTTTTT. This codes for CATSGTANTGELFF.

This clonotype was observed a handful of times. The chain couples TRBV4-1 to TRBJ2-1; 7 bases fit TRBD1. Per germline, CDR1 MGHRA and CDR2 YSYEKL. The ends lost 4 bases at V and 3 bases at J; junction bases unmatched: 9. The CDR3 sequence is 16 residues long. In DNA form, the CDR3 reads TGCGCCAGCAGCCGCCACACAGGGGAAGTCTACAATGAGCAGTTCTTC. It codes for CASSRHTGEVYNEQFF.